Each of the 9 T cell receptor beta chains below was sequenced from the same sample in a study of cytomegalovirus exposure and HLA in healthy donors. 60 Vbeta and 13 Jbeta primers were used in PCR. Assay: immunoSEQ multiplex PCR; the TCRdb copy retains only in-frame clones and omits some. The sample shows 150,000 to 200,000 clones, roughly 80% of them seen only once. Material for sequencing was PBMCs. The receptors originated from a woman aged 50 to 65 in good health and CMV-seronegative.

The gene calls are TRBV28 and TRBJ2-7, with 7 positions matching TRBD1. In germline, CDR1 is MDHEN, CDR2 SYDVKM. The CDR3 covers 15 residues. V lost 3 bases, J lost 2 bases, and 7 bases stayed unmatched. This chain's CDR3 is CASSFRDRATYEQYF. The CDR3, as DNA: TGTGCCAGCAGTTTTCGGGACAGAGCAACCTACGAGCAGTACTTC.

The chain has TRBV4-1 and TRBJ2-2, with a weak D call TRBD2 (5 bases). Trimming pared 5 bases from V and 0 bases from J, leaving 13 bases between. Germline V lookup: CDR1 MGHRA, CDR2 YSYEKL. The length of the CDR3 is 16 residues. For the CDR3, the DNA is TGCGCCAGCAGCACCCCGGACTGGACGAACACCGGGGAGCTGTTTTTT. It translates to CASSTPDWTNTGELFF.

The chain couples TRBV30 to TRBJ2-1, with TRBD2 matching over 10 bases. The germline gives CDR1 GTSNPN, CDR2 SVGIG (reference sequence). The CDR3 totals 15 residues. Germline trimming cut 4 bases from V and 2 bases from J; bases unmatched to any gene: 5. CDR3 residues: CAWTPLAGAYNEQFF. CDR3 DNA sequence: TGTGCCTGGACACCCCTAGCGGGAGCCTACAATGAGCAGTTCTTC.

Of note for this clone: At one boundary the junction diverges from the germline segment, which might be a read error. The chain couples TRBV11-2 to TRBJ2-7; possible D gene TRBD1, 6 bases. CDR1 and CDR2 from the germline V gene are SGHAT and FQNNGV. The CDR3 is made up of 16 amino acids. The CDR3 nucleotides are TGTGCCAGCAGCATAGACCGGGACACATTCTCCTACGAGCAGTACTTC. Protein product: CASSIDRDTFSYEQYF.

The rearrangement links TRBV7-9 to TRBJ2-7, with TRBD2 matching 14 bases. This CDR3 has 15 residues. V lost 5 bases to trimming and J lost 3 bases; unmatched junction nucleotides: 3. Germline CDR1 and CDR2: SEHNR and FQNEAQ (reference sequence). The CDR3: CASSPGTSGSYEQYF. The CDR3 coding sequence is TGTGCCAGCAGCCCCGGGACTAGCGGGAGCTACGAGCAGTACTTC.

The V gene is TRBV7-3, the J gene TRBJ2-3; D gene ambiguous. The V gene's germline CDR1 is SGHTA and CDR2 FQGTGA. V shed 0 bases and J shed 6 bases, with 7 bases lying between them. This CDR3 has 13 residues. The CDR3: CASSLTPGDTQYF. For the CDR3, the DNA is TGTGCCAGCAGCTTAACCCCCGGGGATACGCAGTATTTT.

The rearrangement uses TRBV19 and TRBJ1-3; D is undetermined. Germline CDR1 and CDR2: LNHDA and SQIVND (reference sequence). V was clipped by 8 bases and J by 1 base, with 12 bases between them. The length of the CDR3 is 14 residues. Here the CDR3 DNA reads TGTGCCAGTTCAACCGGACTGTCTGGAAACACCATATATTTT. Translated, it gives CASSTGLSGNTIYF.

The V gene is TRBV19, the J gene TRBJ2-7, with D possibly being TRBD1 (6 bases). In germline, CDR1 is LNHDA, CDR2 SQIVND (reference sequence). This CDR3 has 14 residues. The V end lost 3 bases, the J end lost 7 bases, and 16 bases lay between the germline ends. CDR3 sequence: CASSIPARRGEQYF. The CDR3 coding sequence is TGTGCCAGTAGTATCCCAGCACGAAGGGGGGAGCAGTACTTC.

The chain employs TRBV11-2 and TRBJ2-7; 10 bases line up with TRBD2. CDR1 and CDR2 (germline): SGHAT, FQNNGV. The ends lost 1 base at V and 2 bases at J; junction bases unmatched: 2. This CDR3 has 15 residues. CDR3 residues: CASSLGSGGAYEQYF. The CDR3 coding sequence is TGTGCCAGCAGCTTAGGGAGCGGGGGGGCCTACGAGCAGTACTTC.